The 20 T cell receptor beta chains given below trace back to one sample, sequenced in a study of T-cell memory formation after mild COVID-19 (dated by TCRdb to the early 2020s). Library preparation employed 5' RACE. Sequencing took place on an Illumina NovaSeq 6000. TCRdb applied fastp at Q25 and MiXCR to the public reads, then kept only in-frame beta chains. Under each unique CDR3 protein, matching rows form one entry showing the most common genes and DNA. Present in this sample are hundreds of thousands of distinct CDR3 sequences, roughly 19% of which were seen just once. Together, the top ten hold about 21% of the sample. Material: PBMCs or a T cell subset sorted from them (not recorded which). The receptor source for this set is a man younger than 35 who had mild COVID-19 (a few samples of this study predate the infection). The sample titles of this study are shuffled in the database, so cell type and time point are left out; the donor was told from shared clones.

The J gene is TRBJ1-4, the V gene TRBV5-1; possible D gene TRBD1, 5 bases. Germline CDR1 reads SGHRS; CDR2 reads YFSETQ. The CDR3 runs to 14 residues. Trimming cost V 3 bases and J 5 bases, with 11 bases left between them. CDR3 sequence: CASSWTGGNEKLFF. In DNA form, the CDR3 reads TGCGCCAGCAGCTGGACGGGGGGAAATGAAAAACTGTTTTTT. Supplemented by reference TRBV5-1 and TRBJ1-4, the full variable domain reads KAGVTQTPRYLIKTRGQQVTLSCSPISGHRSVSWYQQTPGQGLQFLFEYFSETQRNKGNFPGRFSGRQFSNSRSEMNVSTLELGDSALYLCASSWTGGNEKLFFGSGTQLSVL.

The V gene is TRBV7-9, the J gene TRBJ1-2; TRBD1 might be the D (5 bases). There are 14 residues in the CDR3. The germline V gene encodes CDR1 SEHNR and CDR2 FQNEAQ (reference sequence). V lost 3 bases, J lost 4 bases, and 12 bases lay in between. The CDR3 reads CASSLSLGPYGYTF. The CDR3 region has the DNA TGTGCCAGCAGCTTGAGTCTGGGGCCCTATGGCTACACCTTC.

This clonotype has more than one count but fewer than ten. The J gene is TRBJ2-3, the V gene TRBV10-3; 11 bases map to TRBD2. This CDR3 has 18 residues. Germline assignment: CDR1 ENHRY and CDR2 SYGVKD. V gave up 5 bases and J gave up 2 bases; unmatched junction bases: 12. CDR3 nucleotides: TGTGCCATCAGTTCCGGGACTAGCGGACTAAAAAACACAGATACGCAGTATTTT. Amino acid sequence: CAISSGTSGLKNTDTQYF.

V usage is TRBV12-3 or TRBV12-4 and J usage is TRBJ1-6, with D possibly TRBD1 on 5 matching bases. The CDR3 has 13 residues. Trimming removed 6 bases at V and 11 bases at J, with 14 bases between. The CDR3 coding sequence is TGTGCCAGCAGGACGGGGGGGTTTGCACCCCTCCACTTT. Amino acids: CASRTGGFAPLHF.

V is TRBV5-1 and J is TRBJ1-6; 9 bases align to TRBD1. With V trimmed by 8 bases and J by 9 bases, 12 bases remained unmatched. The germline gives CDR1 SGHRS, CDR2 YFSETQ. The CDR3 is made up of 15 amino acids. CDR3 protein: CASRQPGQGGSPLHF. In DNA, the CDR3 is TGCGCCAGTAGGCAACCGGGACAGGGTGGTTCACCCCTCCACTTT. The whole variable domain, remainder taken from reference TRBV5-1 and TRBJ1-6, is KAGVTQTPRYLIKTRGQQVTLSCSPISGHRSVSWYQQTPGQGLQFLFEYFSETQRNKGNFPGRFSGRQFSNSRSEMNVSTLELGDSALYLCASRQPGQGGSPLHFGNGTRLTVT.

This clonotype was observed many times. The chain combines TRBV9 with TRBJ1-1, with D unresolved. The V gene lost 4 bases and the J gene lost 5 bases, with 21 bases spanning the gap. Germline V lookup: CDR1 SGDLS, CDR2 YYNGEE. The CDR3 extends over 16 amino acids. The CDR3 sequence: CASSPLQISAATEAFF. The CDR3 DNA reads as TGTGCCAGCAGCCCCCTTCAAATTTCAGCGGCAACTGAAGCTTTCTTT.

The V call is TRBV20-1, the J call TRBJ1-1, with D possibly TRBD1 on 6 matching bases. The V gene lost 4 bases and the J gene lost 3 bases, with 9 bases spanning the gap. CDR1 and CDR2 (germline): DFQATT, SNEGSKA (reference sequence). The CDR3 is 12 amino acids. The CDR3 loop is CSATGGHTEAFF. CDR3 nucleotide sequence: TGCAGTGCTACCGGGGGCCACACTGAAGCTTTCTTT.

This clonotype was seen only a few times. J is TRBJ1-4 and V is TRBV6-5; 7 bases map to TRBD1. The V gene's germline CDR1 is MNHEY and CDR2 SVGAGI. The ends lost 6 bases at V and 0 bases at J; junction bases unmatched: 4. The CDR3 length is 15 residues. This CDR3 reads CASSWGQSTNEKLFF. The CDR3 nucleotides read TGTGCCAGCAGCTGGGGACAGTCAACTAATGAAAAACTGTTTTTT.

This clonotype was counted a few times. The J gene is TRBJ2-7, the V gene TRBV27, with 7 positions matching TRBD1. This CDR3 is 16 amino acids long. Losses at the gene ends were 5 bases for V and 7 bases for J; bases not matched to a gene: 17. The V gene's germline CDR1 is MNHEY and CDR2 SMNVEV (reference sequence). CDR3 region: CASSTKDRPGSEEQYF. The DNA of the CDR3 is TGTGCCAGCAGTACCAAGGACAGGCCCGGTTCTGAAGAGCAGTACTTC.

The sample holds a few counts of this clonotype. This rearrangement joins TRBV12-3 or TRBV12-4 to TRBJ2-5, with 7 nucleotides matching TRBD1. CDR3 length: 13 residues. Losses at the gene ends were 5 bases for V and 5 bases for J; bases not matched to a gene: 5. In DNA, the CDR3 is TGTGCCAGCAGTGATGGACAGGCGGAGACCCAGTACTTC. It encodes CASSDGQAETQYF.

This rearrangement joins TRBV28 to TRBJ2-4; D gene unclear. V was cut by 7 bases and J by 3 bases, with 10 bases left in between. The CDR3 sequence is 13 residues long. Germline V gives CDR1 MDHEN, CDR2 SYDVKM. The CDR3 nucleotides read TGTGCCAGCAACGGGTTTAGCAAAAACATTCAGTACTTC. Translation gives CASNGFSKNIQYF. Full variable domain (outside the CDR3, taken from reference TRBV28 and TRBJ2-4): DVKVTQSSRYLVKRTGEKVFLECVQDMDHENMFWYRQDPGLGLRLIYFSYDVKMKEKGDIPEGYSVSREKKERFSLILESASTNQTSMYLCASNGFSKNIQYFGAGTRLSVL.

This clonotype was recorded a few times. The rearrangement joins TRBV28 to TRBJ2-2, with D uncertain. The germline V and J ends were trimmed by 7 bases and 5 bases, with 8 bases remaining between them. CDR1 and CDR2 (germline): MDHEN, SYDVKM. This CDR3 comprises 12 residues. CDR3 sequence (DNA): TGTGCCAGCAAAGGATGGACCGGGGAGCTGTTTTTT. It codes for CASKGWTGELFF.

The J gene is TRBJ2-7, the V gene TRBV20-1; the match to TRBD2 covers 8 bases. Trimming removed 0 bases from V and 3 bases from J; junction bases left unmatched: 4. Germline V gene lookup returns CDR1 DFQATT and CDR2 SNEGSKA (reference sequence). The CDR3 loop spans 14 amino acids. The CDR3 DNA reads TGCAGTGCTAGAGATAAGCTAGCGGGCTACGAGCAGTACGTC. This encodes CSARDKLAGYEQYV.

This clonotype turned up a few times. This chain uses TRBV6-5 with TRBJ1-3; TRBD1 matches at 8 bases. The CDR3 covers 16 residues. The trim removed 5 bases at V and 1 base at J, leaving 7 bases unmatched. From germline, CDR1 is MNHEY and CDR2 SVGAGI. CDR3 nucleotides: TGTGCCAGCAGTAGGGACAGGCCCCTTTCTGGAAACACCATATATTTT. Translating gives CASSRDRPLSGNTIYF.

The chain recombines TRBV5-1 with TRBJ2-2; 7 bases fit TRBD1. The CDR3 has 15 residues. Per germline, CDR1 SGHRS and CDR2 YFSETQ. V lost 4 bases and J lost 2; bases outside the gene matches: 5. Written as DNA, the CDR3 is TGCGCCAGCAGCGAGGGACAGATAAACACCGGGGAGCTGTTTTTT. It encodes CASSEGQINTGELFF.

This clonotype was seen at least ten times. The chain employs TRBV9 and TRBJ1-2; 8 nucleotides agree with TRBD1. V gave up 4 bases and J gave up 2 bases; unmatched junction bases: 7. CDR3 length: 15 amino acids. Germline V gene sequence: CDR1 SGDLS, CDR2 YYNGEE. CDR3 loop: CASSLRTGTNYGYTF. The CDR3 nucleotides are TGTGCCAGCAGCCTACGGACAGGGACGAACTATGGCTACACCTTC.

The chain uses TRBV19 and TRBJ2-3; D might be TRBD1 or TRBD2, each matching 5 bases. The ends were cut back, 5 bases at V and 6 bases at J, with 12 bases in the middle. The CDR3 length is 13 residues. The germline V gene has CDR1 LNHDA and CDR2 SQIVND (reference sequence). In DNA, the CDR3 is TGTGCCAGTAGTTGGGCCTGGGGGGATACGCAGTATTTT. Translation: CASSWAWGDTQYF.

This chain connects TRBV20-1 to TRBJ1-5; D not certain. V dropped 7 bases and J dropped 2 bases, with 9 bases sitting between them. CDR1 and CDR2 from the germline V gene are DFQATT and SNEGSKA (reference sequence). This CDR3 spans 12 amino acids. In DNA form, the CDR3 reads TGCAGTGTCATTGCCGGCAATCAGCCCCAGCATTTT. Protein: CSVIAGNQPQHF.

V is TRBV11-2 and J is TRBJ2-1, with D tentatively TRBD1 (5 bases). V gave up 7 bases and J gave up 4 bases, with 8 bases separating them. CDR1 SGHAT and CDR2 FQNNGV come from the germline V gene. The CDR3 has 12 residues. This CDR3 reads CASNDRYNEQFF. DNA for the CDR3: TGTGCCAGCAACGACAGATACAATGAGCAGTTCTTC.

J is TRBJ2-3 and V is TRBV18, with 8 bases lining up with TRBD2. Germline assignment: CDR1 KGHSH and CDR2 LQKENI. The CDR3 spans 16 residues. V dropped 2 bases and J dropped 3; count of bases not matched to a gene: 7. The CDR3 reads CASSPTQAGVTDTQYF. The CDR3 nucleotides are TGTGCCAGCTCACCAACTCAAGCGGGGGTGACAGATACGCAGTATTTT.